This TCR beta chain was captured by sequencing in a study of CD8 T cells in ankylosing spondylitis. This clonotype was counted ten times or more. Via MiXCR, TCRdb re-called the 5' RACE reads, giving one row per CDR3 protein. The table includes roughly 120,000 distinct CDR3 sequences, roughly an eighth detected once. V lost 7 bases and J lost 8, with 20 bases in between. Germline loops: CDR1 SQVTM, CDR2 ANQGSEA. The CDR3 extends over 13 amino acids. The receptor was isolated from a female donor with ankylosing spondylitis or in good health (not recorded which). The sequenced sample consisted of blood, either unsorted or a sorted T cell fraction (not recorded which). The J gene is TRBJ1-2, the V gene TRBV29-1; D is perhaps TRBD1 (6 bases). The CDR3 sequence: CSAKRGGEAGYTF. CDR3 nucleotide sequence: TGCAGCGCCAAGCGGGGGGGCGAAGCGGGCTACACCTTC. The full variable domain, completed using reference TRBV29-1 and TRBJ1-2, is SAVISQKPSRDICQRGTSLTIQCQVDSQVTMMFWYRQQPGQSLTLIATANQGSEATYESGFVIDKFPISRPNLTFSTLTVSNMSPEDSSIYLCSAKRGGEAGYTFGSGTRLTVV.